What follows is one T cell receptor (beta chain) and its context. Germline assignment: CDR1 MNHEY and CDR2 SMNVEV (reference sequence). This CDR3 comprises 14 residues. V was trimmed by 5 bases and J by 0 bases, leaving 10 bases between them. This record belongs to a study of T cell changes during pregnancy in multiple sclerosis. The protocol was immunoSEQ multiplex PCR, while the TCRdb copy is restricted to in-frame clones and leaves out a portion. The sample includes tens of thousands of clones, about nine tenths seen only once; the top ten take 5.4%. This receptor was taken from a female donor in good health, enrolled as a control in a pregnancy study. The V gene is TRBV27, the J gene TRBJ1-2, with D maybe TRBD1 (5 bases). Sequenced material: peripheral blood, taken in the third trimester of pregnancy. The CDR3 nucleotides read TGTGCCAGCAGTCAACAGGTAGCTAACTATGGCTACACCTTC. Its translation: CASSQQVANYGYTF.